The clone carrying this T cell receptor beta chain was seen many times. Its target is not known. The authors used template switching to add a universal primer site and gave cDNA unique molecular identifiers. TCRdb re-called the 5' RACE reads through MiXCR, storing one row per CDR3 protein. The data show about 900,000 distinct CDR3 sequences, with 12% seen just once and under 2% held by the top ten. The data derive from a study of identical twins. Notes on the study in general: Out-of-frame TCR alpha sharing in monozygotic twins exceeded recombination model predictions.

V lost 0 bases to trimming and J lost 7 bases; unmatched junction nucleotides: 9. CDR3 length: 16 residues. Germline loops: CDR1 MNHEY, CDR2 SMNVEV (reference sequence). The same specimen was also included in a second study, on yellow fever vaccine responses in identical twins.

This sequence joins TRBV27 and TRBJ1-3, with 7 nucleotides matching TRBD1. The receptor was isolated from a young woman in good health. Sequencing used PBMCs. The CDR3 bases are TGTGCCAGCAGTTTATCCGGGACAGCGGCGGTGAACACCATATATTTT. Amino acid sequence: CASSLSGTAAVNTIYF.